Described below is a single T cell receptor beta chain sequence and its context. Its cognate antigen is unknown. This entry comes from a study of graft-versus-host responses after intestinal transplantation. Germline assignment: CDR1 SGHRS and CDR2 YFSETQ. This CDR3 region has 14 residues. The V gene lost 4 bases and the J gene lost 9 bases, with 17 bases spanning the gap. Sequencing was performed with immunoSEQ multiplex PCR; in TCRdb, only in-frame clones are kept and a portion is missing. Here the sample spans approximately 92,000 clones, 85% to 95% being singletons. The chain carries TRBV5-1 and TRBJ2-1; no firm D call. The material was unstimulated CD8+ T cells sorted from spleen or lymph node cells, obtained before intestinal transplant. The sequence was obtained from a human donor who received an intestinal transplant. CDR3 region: CASSAEALHTEQFF. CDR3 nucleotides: TGCGCCAGCAGCGCGGAAGCTCTCCATACTGAGCAGTTCTTC.